Listed below are T cell receptor beta chains from one sample, sequenced in a study of blood T cell repertoires in COVID-19. Assay: immunoSEQ multiplex PCR; the TCRdb copy retains only in-frame clones and omits some. This sample carries approximately 280,000 clones, 89% of them seen once, and the ten largest clones take 2.2%. Sequences were obtained from peripheral blood. The origin of the receptors is a man aged 50 to 59 with acute or convalescent COVID-19. CDR3s include the opening cysteine and the closing phenylalanine or tryptophan. The D gene is left open where the match is weak. Size is omitted from some rows. Given values are once, few, many or a class for expanded clones.

v_gene	j_gene	d_gene	abundance	CDR3nt	CDR3aa
TRBV29-1	TRBJ2-3	TRBD2	NA	TGCAGCGTTGAGCGCGGGGGGGCCCCAGATACGCAGTATTTT	CSVERGGAPDTQYF
TRBV19	TRBJ2-2	TRBD2	NA	TGTGCCAGTAGTCTCCTAGCGGGAAACACCGGGGAGCTGTTTTTT	CASSLLAGNTGELFF
TRBV6-5	TRBJ1-1	TRBD1	once	TGTGCCAGCGGCCACAGGGGGGAATTAACTGAAGCTTTCTTT	CASGHRGELTEAFF
TRBV14	TRBJ2-5	NA	NA	TGTGCCAGCAGCCAAGTGGGCGGGGAGACCCAGTACTTC	CASSQVGGETQYF
TRBV5-1	TRBJ2-1	NA	NA	TGCGCCAGCAGGCGGGACGGAGACAATGAGCAGTTCTTC	CASRRDGDNEQFF
TRBV18	TRBJ2-7	NA	NA	TGTGCCAGCTCACCAACAGGAATCAGCTCCTACGAGCAGTACTTC	CASSPTGISSYEQYF
TRBV11-2	TRBJ1-1	NA	NA	TGTGCCAGCAGCTTAAGTGGCCCCAGTGAAGCTTTCTTT	CASSLSGPSEAFF
TRBV6-5	TRBJ1-1	NA	NA	TGTGCCAGCAGTCGGCTAAAAAGGCCCCGGGGTGAAGCTTTCTTT	CASSRLKRPRGEAFF
TRBV9	TRBJ2-1	NA	NA	TGTGCCAGCAGTCCCAAGAGCTCCTACAATGAGCAGTTCTTC	CASSPKSSYNEQFF
TRBV29-1	TRBJ1-5	TRBD1	NA	TGCAGCGTTTCCGGGACAGGGGTCGGTCAGCCCCAGCATTTT	CSVSGTGVGQPQHF
TRBV10-3	TRBJ2-5	TRBD1	once	TGTGCCATCAGTAGGACAGGGGGCGGCGAGACCCAGTACTTC	CAISRTGGGETQYF
TRBV30	TRBJ1-5	NA	NA	TGTGCCTGGAGTGCAAGGGGCCAGGGGAACGCTCAGCCCCAGCATTTT	CAWSARGQGNAQPQHF
TRBV11-1	TRBJ2-5	NA	NA	TGTGCCAGCAACCTCGACAGGTTCCAAGAGACCCAGTACTTC	CASNLDRFQETQYF
TRBV12-3/TRBV12-4	TRBJ2-7	NA	NA	TGTGCCAGCAGTTTAGCAGGGAGGGAGCAGTACTTC	CASSLAGREQYF
TRBV6-6	TRBJ2-7	TRBD1	NA	TGTGCCAGCAGTTACTCGATCACAGGGGGGAAGTACGAGCAGTACTTC	CASSYSITGGKYEQYF
TRBV5-4	TRBJ1-3	TRBD1	NA	TGTGCCAGCAGCCCGGACAGGGTAGGAAACACCATATATTTT	CASSPDRVGNTIYF
TRBV2	TRBJ1-1	TRBD1	NA	TGTGCCAGCAGCCCCGAGGACAGGGGGACTGAAGCTTTCTTT	CASSPEDRGTEAFF
TRBV6-5	TRBJ1-1	NA	NA	TGTGCCAGCATCAAACCTGAGGGCACTGAAGCTTTCTTT	CASIKPEGTEAFF
TRBV12-3/TRBV12-4	TRBJ1-2	TRBD1	once	TGTGCCAGCGCCAATTCGGGACAGGGGGCCTACACCTTC	CASANSGQGAYTF
TRBV7-3	TRBJ1-3	TRBD1	NA	TGTGCCAGCAGCTTACTAGGGCAGGGGGGTGGAAACACCATATATTTT	CASSLLGQGGGNTIYF
TRBV30	TRBJ2-1	NA	NA	TGTGCCTTGCCTCGGGGGAGCTCCTACAATGAGCAGTTCTTC	CALPRGSSYNEQFF
TRBV3-1/TRBV3-2	TRBJ2-3	TRBD2	NA	TGTGCCAGCGGTCATAGAGGACGGGGGGGCACAGATACGCAGTATTTT	CASGHRGRGGTDTQYF
TRBV9	TRBJ2-3	TRBD2	NA	TGTGCCAGCAGCGTCGCCCCCCTAGCGGGGGGCACAGATACGCAGTATTTT	CASSVAPLAGGTDTQYF
TRBV5-1	TRBJ1-5	NA	NA	TGCGCCAGCAGCTTAGTTGGGGGGGACGTCAATCAGCCCCAGCATTTT	CASSLVGGDVNQPQHF
TRBV30	TRBJ2-1	NA	NA	TGTGCCTGGAGTAGGATTGGGCCGAAGACCTACAATGAGCAGTTCTTC	CAWSRIGPKTYNEQFF
TRBV30	TRBJ2-7	NA	NA	TGTGCCTGGAGTGCCCCTACCAGGTCTCTTTACGAGCAGTACTTC	CAWSAPTRSLYEQYF
TRBV19	TRBJ1-5	TRBD1	once	TGTGCCAGTAGCTTGGGGACAGGGGGGATTCAGCCCCAGCATTTT	CASSLGTGGIQPQHF
TRBV20-1	TRBJ1-1	TRBD1	NA	TGCAGTGCCCTAGGACAGGTCGAGGCTTTCTTT	CSALGQVEAFF
TRBV18	TRBJ1-1	TRBD1	NA	TGTGCCAGCGGACGGGACAGGGCGAACACTGAAGCTTTCTTT	CASGRDRANTEAFF
TRBV30	TRBJ1-5	NA	NA	TGTGCCTGGGAACAGGGTGAGGGACAGCCCCAGCATTTT	CAWEQGEGQPQHF
TRBV19	TRBJ2-3	TRBD1	NA	TGTGCCAGCGGACAGGGGTGGGCAGATACGCAGTATTTT	CASGQGWADTQYF
TRBV19	TRBJ1-1	NA	NA	TGTGCCAGTAGTCCGTCCGTGGGCCAGGGCCTCCTGGATACTGAAGCTTTCTTT	CASSPSVGQGLLDTEAFF
TRBV12-3/TRBV12-4	TRBJ2-1	NA	NA	TGTGCCAGCAGTACAGGTAATGAGCAGTTCTTC	CASSTGNEQFF